The rows below give T cell receptor beta chains drawn from one sample of a study of T cells in Graves' hyperthyroidism and ophthalmopathy. TCRdb ran MiXCR on the multiplex PCR reads and lists one entry per CDR3 protein. The data hold 700,000 or so distinct CDR3 sequences, with about 16% observed a single time. The sample comprised blood. Receptors were obtained from a man aged 18 to 29 with Graves' hyperthyroidism. CDR3s include the opening cysteine and the closing phenylalanine or tryptophan. Each record gives: V gene, CDR3 protein.

>TRBV11-3
CASSWDTSDYGYTF
>TRBV5-1
CASSLHFNPIPTDTQYF
>TRBV30
CAWSSQGVSYEQYF
>TRBV4-2
CASSEQDSYEQYF
>TRBV5-6
CASNREGRYNEQFF
>TRBV6-5
CASSYRREGDEQYF
>TRBV4-3
CASSQDAVVNQPQHF
>TRBV28
CASSLGLAEIHTDTQYF
>TRBV11-2
CASSPRLVMDEQFF
>TRBV27
CASSLLYRGTKNIQYF
>TRBV25-1
CASSELAGRSGANVLTF
>TRBV10-3
CAISGSFGDTQYF
>TRBV20-1
CSAQNGNRGTTGELFF
>TRBV4-1
CASSQGGRSGRLETQYF
>TRBV7-2
CASSLDSGDNQPQHF
>TRBV12-3/TRBV12-4
CASSLQGKPDQPQHF
>TRBV6-2/TRBV6-3
CASSSIAAEQFF
>TRBV7-9
CASSLGPQGYNSPLHF
>TRBV12-3/TRBV12-4
CASSSRVREQYF
>TRBV9
CASSTGQGGADTQYF
>TRBV20-1
CSARGPGTAYEQYF
>TRBV11-3
CASSFLGRTEAFF
>TRBV9
CASRLGTGDTEAFF
>TRBV15
CATSRAGSFYNEQFF
>TRBV15
CATSTELNYGYTF
>TRBV28
CASSRGLFGDGYTF
>TRBV19
CASSIDNRGNQPQHF
>TRBV20-1
CSAGRDTNTEAFF
>TRBV16
CASSQSGRALNQPQHF
>TRBV19
CASSMGGSGGQPQHF
>TRBV27
CASSLGNRGYTEAFF
>TRBV27
CASTSGGAEETQYF
>TRBV28
CASSLGGRDTEAFF
>TRBV10-3
CAISESATSDYNEQFF
>TRBV27
CASSLSIRGVLAYNEQFF
>TRBV20-1
CSARQTGGSAEAFF
>TRBV7-9
CASSFSGTNGYTF
>TRBV28
CASSLSGSGQPQHF
>TRBV2
CASRAGQVNNEKLFF
>TRBV12-3/TRBV12-4
CASSFLGLGTDTQYF
>TRBV12-3/TRBV12-4
CASSPGDYEQFF
>TRBV6-2/TRBV6-3
CASSARTGYTGELFF
>TRBV4-1
CASSLPRSGANVLTF
>TRBV30
CAWSVRHAHQPQHF